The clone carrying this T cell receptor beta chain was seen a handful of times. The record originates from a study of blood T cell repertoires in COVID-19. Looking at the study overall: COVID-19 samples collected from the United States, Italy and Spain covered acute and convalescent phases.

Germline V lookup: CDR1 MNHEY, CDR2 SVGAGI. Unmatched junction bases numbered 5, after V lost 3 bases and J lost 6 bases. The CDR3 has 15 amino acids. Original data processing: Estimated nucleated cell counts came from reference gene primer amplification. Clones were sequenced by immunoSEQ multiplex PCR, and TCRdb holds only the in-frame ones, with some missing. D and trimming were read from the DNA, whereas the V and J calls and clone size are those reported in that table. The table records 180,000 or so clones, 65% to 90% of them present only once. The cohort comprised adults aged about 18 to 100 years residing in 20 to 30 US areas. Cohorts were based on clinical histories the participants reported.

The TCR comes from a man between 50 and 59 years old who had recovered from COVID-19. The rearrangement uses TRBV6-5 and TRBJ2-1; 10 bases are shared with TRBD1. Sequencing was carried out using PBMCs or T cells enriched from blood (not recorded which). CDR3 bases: TGTGCCAGCAGTTATCCCGGGACAGGGGTCAATGAGCAGTTCTTC. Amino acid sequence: CASSYPGTGVNEQFF.